This is a list of T cell receptor beta chains from one sample in a study of T cell responses to AZD1222 COVID-19 vaccine. The data were produced by immunoSEQ multiplex PCR, yet TCRdb's version contains in-frame clones alone and is incomplete. The sample includes roughly 140,000 clones, roughly nine tenths of them seen just once. Specimen: peripheral blood, collected 28 days after the second AZD1222 dose. The receptors originated from an adult who received the AZD1222 COVID-19 vaccine. The CDR3 runs from the conserved cysteine through the conserved F or W. The order of the fields is V gene, D gene, clone size, J gene, CDR3 DNA, CDR3 protein. D genes are given only for firm matches. Some rows mark clone size as missing; the rest say once, few, many or name a class of expanded clone.

v_gene: TRBV7-2; d_gene: -; abundance: -; j_gene: TRBJ1-1; CDR3nt: TGTGCCAGCAGCTTAAGGGTGGGGGACACTGAAGCTTTCTTT; CDR3aa: CASSLRVGDTEAFF
v_gene: TRBV27; d_gene: -; abundance: -; j_gene: TRBJ2-5; CDR3nt: TGTGCCAGCAGTTCCCAGGGGTTCGGTGAGACCCAGTACTTC; CDR3aa: CASSSQGFGETQYF
v_gene: TRBV9; d_gene: TRBD2; abundance: -; j_gene: TRBJ2-1; CDR3nt: TGTGCCAGCAGCGGAGGGACTAGCCCAGCCAATGAGCAGTTCTTC; CDR3aa: CASSGGTSPANEQFF
v_gene: TRBV4-1; d_gene: -; abundance: -; j_gene: TRBJ2-3; CDR3nt: TGCGCCAGCAGCCCACGTCCGGGACTTAATACGCAGTATTTT; CDR3aa: CASSPRPGLNTQYF
v_gene: TRBV9; d_gene: TRBD2; abundance: -; j_gene: TRBJ2-5; CDR3nt: TGTGCCAGCAGCGTGGGGACTAGCGGGACCCAAGAGACCCAGTACTTC; CDR3aa: CASSVGTSGTQETQYF
v_gene: TRBV11-3; d_gene: TRBD2; abundance: -; j_gene: TRBJ2-3; CDR3nt: TGTGCCATCCCCCCCGGACTAGCGGGAGTAAAAGATACGCAGTATTTT; CDR3aa: CAIPPGLAGVKDTQYF
v_gene: TRBV27; d_gene: TRBD2; abundance: -; j_gene: TRBJ2-7; CDR3nt: TGTGCCAGCAGTTTATCGGGGACTAGCGGGGCCTACGAGCAGTACTTC; CDR3aa: CASSLSGTSGAYEQYF
v_gene: TRBV7-8; d_gene: -; abundance: -; j_gene: TRBJ1-6; CDR3nt: TGTGCCAGCAGCTCGGTGCGACAGTCCCTAAGCTCACCCCTCCACTTT; CDR3aa: CASSSVRQSLSSPLHF
v_gene: TRBV20-1; d_gene: TRBD1; abundance: -; j_gene: TRBJ1-2; CDR3nt: TGCAGTGCTAGTTCCGACAGGGGGAGCTATGGCTACACCTTC; CDR3aa: CSASSDRGSYGYTF
v_gene: TRBV5-4; d_gene: -; abundance: -; j_gene: TRBJ1-5; CDR3nt: TGTGCCAGCAGCTTGGGAGGGGAGGGTCAGCCCCAGCATTTT; CDR3aa: CASSLGGEGQPQHF
v_gene: TRBV15; d_gene: -; abundance: -; j_gene: TRBJ1-2; CDR3nt: TGTGCCACCAGCAGAGGGGGCACCTATGGCTACACCTTC; CDR3aa: CATSRGGTYGYTF
v_gene: TRBV11-2; d_gene: -; abundance: -; j_gene: TRBJ2-7; CDR3nt: TGTGCCAGCAGCTTAGCAGGAGCCGGGGACGAGCAGTACTTC; CDR3aa: CASSLAGAGDEQYF
v_gene: TRBV6-5; d_gene: -; abundance: once; j_gene: TRBJ1-2; CDR3nt: TGTGCCACGCCGAGGGGAAACTATGGCTACACCTTC; CDR3aa: CATPRGNYGYTF
v_gene: TRBV19; d_gene: -; abundance: -; j_gene: TRBJ2-1; CDR3nt: TGTGCCAGTAGTGATTTAGCAAGCTCCTACAATGAGCAGTTCTTC; CDR3aa: CASSDLASSYNEQFF
v_gene: TRBV6-2/TRBV6-3; d_gene: TRBD1; abundance: -; j_gene: TRBJ1-1; CDR3nt: TGTGCCAGCAGTCCCCGGGACAGGGACGGTTTCTTT; CDR3aa: CASSPRDRDGFF
v_gene: TRBV5-5; d_gene: TRBD1; abundance: once; j_gene: TRBJ1-1; CDR3nt: TGTGCCAGCAGCTTGACAGGGGACGGCACTGAAGCTTTCTTT; CDR3aa: CASSLTGDGTEAFF
v_gene: TRBV28; d_gene: -; abundance: once; j_gene: TRBJ1-3; CDR3nt: TGTGCCAGCAGTCCAGGGATCTCTGGAAACACCATATATTTT; CDR3aa: CASSPGISGNTIYF
v_gene: TRBV11-3; d_gene: -; abundance: -; j_gene: TRBJ2-2; CDR3nt: TGTGCCAGCAGCTTAGCCGGTACTAGGAGCACCGGGGAGCTGTTTTTT; CDR3aa: CASSLAGTRSTGELFF
v_gene: TRBV7-6; d_gene: -; abundance: -; j_gene: TRBJ1-1; CDR3nt: TGTGCCAGCAGCCGGCGAACAGGGAACACTGAAGCTTTCTTT; CDR3aa: CASSRRTGNTEAFF
v_gene: TRBV30; d_gene: TRBD2; abundance: -; j_gene: TRBJ2-3; CDR3nt: TGTGCCTGGAGACAAACTAGCGGGAGACATTACGTACGCACAGATACGCAGTATTTT; CDR3aa: CAWRQTSGRHYVRTDTQYF
v_gene: TRBV6-5; d_gene: -; abundance: -; j_gene: TRBJ2-6; CDR3nt: TGTGCCAGCATAAGAGGGCCTGGGGCCAACGTCCTGACTTTC; CDR3aa: CASIRGPGANVLTF
v_gene: TRBV19; d_gene: TRBD2; abundance: -; j_gene: TRBJ2-3; CDR3nt: TGTGCCAGTAGGCCTAGCGGGGGGGTGGATACGCAGTATTTT; CDR3aa: CASRPSGGVDTQYF
v_gene: TRBV19; d_gene: -; abundance: -; j_gene: TRBJ1-1; CDR3nt: TGTGCCAGTAGTTCACGGATTCCGATAACTGAAGCTTTCTTT; CDR3aa: CASSSRIPITEAFF
v_gene: TRBV27; d_gene: -; abundance: -; j_gene: TRBJ1-1; CDR3nt: TGTGCCAGCAGTTCAATTATGGGGATGAGCAGTGAAGCTTTCTTT; CDR3aa: CASSSIMGMSSEAFF
v_gene: TRBV30; d_gene: -; abundance: -; j_gene: TRBJ2-1; CDR3nt: TGTGCCTGGAACGGGGTAACCAATGAGCAGTTCTTC; CDR3aa: CAWNGVTNEQFF
v_gene: TRBV27; d_gene: -; abundance: -; j_gene: TRBJ2-7; CDR3nt: TGTGCCAGTTCCCCGACAGGGAGGAACGAGCAGTACTTC; CDR3aa: CASSPTGRNEQYF
v_gene: TRBV5-8; d_gene: TRBD2; abundance: -; j_gene: TRBJ2-3; CDR3nt: TGTGCCAGCAGCTTCGGGACTACGGATACGCAGTATTTT; CDR3aa: CASSFGTTDTQYF
v_gene: TRBV28; d_gene: TRBD1; abundance: -; j_gene: TRBJ1-1; CDR3nt: TGTGCCAGCAGTATAGGGGGCCGGGACACTGAAGCTTTCTTT; CDR3aa: CASSIGGRDTEAFF
v_gene: TRBV27; d_gene: TRBD1; abundance: once; j_gene: TRBJ1-2; CDR3nt: TGTGCCAGCACAAGGACAGGCGGGTTGGGAAGCTACACCTTC; CDR3aa: CASTRTGGLGSYTF
v_gene: TRBV7-9; d_gene: -; abundance: -; j_gene: TRBJ1-1; CDR3nt: TGTGCCAGCAGCGGGGGGCGTGAGGCTGAAGCTTTCTTT; CDR3aa: CASSGGREAEAFF
v_gene: TRBV12-3/TRBV12-4; d_gene: TRBD1; abundance: -; j_gene: TRBJ1-1; CDR3nt: TGTGCCAGCAGTCAAGGGACAGCTGGGGCAGCTTTCTTT; CDR3aa: CASSQGTAGAAFF
v_gene: TRBV7-3; d_gene: -; abundance: -; j_gene: TRBJ2-2; CDR3nt: TGTGCCAGCAGCTTAGACGGGGAGCTGTTTTTT; CDR3aa: CASSLDGELFF
v_gene: TRBV4-1; d_gene: -; abundance: -; j_gene: TRBJ1-1; CDR3nt: TGCGCCAGCAGCCAAGGTTCCGTCCAGAACACTGAAGCTTTCTTT; CDR3aa: CASSQGSVQNTEAFF
v_gene: TRBV12-3/TRBV12-4; d_gene: -; abundance: -; j_gene: TRBJ1-2; CDR3nt: TGTGCCAGCAGTTTGGGCAGCTATGGCTACACCTTC; CDR3aa: CASSLGSYGYTF
v_gene: TRBV28; d_gene: -; abundance: -; j_gene: TRBJ1-5; CDR3nt: TGTGCCAGCAGCCGACTGACCCAACAGCCCCAGCATTTT; CDR3aa: CASSRLTQQPQHF
v_gene: TRBV25-1; d_gene: -; abundance: -; j_gene: TRBJ1-4; CDR3nt: TGTGCCAGCAGGGATTCAACTAATGAAAAACTGTTTTTT; CDR3aa: CASRDSTNEKLFF
v_gene: TRBV3-1/TRBV3-2; d_gene: TRBD1; abundance: -; j_gene: TRBJ1-5; CDR3nt: TGTGCCAGCAGCCCGGGACAGGCCAATCAGCCCCAGCATTTT; CDR3aa: CASSPGQANQPQHF
v_gene: TRBV11-3; d_gene: TRBD1; abundance: -; j_gene: TRBJ1-1; CDR3nt: TGTGCCAGCAGCTTAGACGGTCGACAGGGAGTCCCTGAAGCTTTCTTT; CDR3aa: CASSLDGRQGVPEAFF
v_gene: TRBV13; d_gene: -; abundance: -; j_gene: TRBJ1-3; CDR3nt: TGTGCCAGCAGCTTAGGCCGAAGCTCTGGAAACACCATATATTTT; CDR3aa: CASSLGRSSGNTIYF
v_gene: TRBV19; d_gene: -; abundance: -; j_gene: TRBJ1-1; CDR3nt: TGTGCCAGTACCCAAGGCCCGGGGGTGACTGAAGCTTTCTTT; CDR3aa: CASTQGPGVTEAFF
v_gene: TRBV27; d_gene: TRBD1; abundance: -; j_gene: TRBJ2-1; CDR3nt: TGTGCCAGCGCCCTTACGGGACAGTCTACAATGAAGCAGTTCTTC; CDR3aa: CASALTGQSTMKQFF
v_gene: TRBV6-5; d_gene: -; abundance: -; j_gene: TRBJ1-5; CDR3nt: TGTGCCAGCAGTAAGCGAAGTAGCAATCAGCCCCAGCATTTT; CDR3aa: CASSKRSSNQPQHF
v_gene: TRBV15; d_gene: TRBD1; abundance: -; j_gene: TRBJ1-2; CDR3nt: TGTGCCACCAGCGGCGACAGGGAAGCGAACTATGGCTACACCTTC; CDR3aa: CATSGDREANYGYTF
v_gene: TRBV5-6; d_gene: -; abundance: -; j_gene: TRBJ1-5; CDR3nt: TGTGCCAGCAGCTTGAGTAAGGGACAGCCCCAGCATTTT; CDR3aa: CASSLSKGQPQHF
v_gene: TRBV7-9; d_gene: -; abundance: -; j_gene: TRBJ1-1; CDR3nt: TGTGCCAGCAGCCCGCATGTCCGCCGGTCAATTTTGAACACTGAAGCTTTCTTT; CDR3aa: CASSPHVRRSILNTEAFF
v_gene: TRBV30; d_gene: -; abundance: -; j_gene: TRBJ1-3; CDR3nt: TGTGCCTGGAGTGGGGCTGGAAACACCATATATTTT; CDR3aa: CAWSGAGNTIYF
v_gene: TRBV5-1; d_gene: -; abundance: -; j_gene: TRBJ1-2; CDR3nt: TGCGCCAGCAGCTTGGGGAATACCGGGGATAACTATGGCTACACCTTC; CDR3aa: CASSLGNTGDNYGYTF
v_gene: TRBV6-5; d_gene: TRBD1; abundance: -; j_gene: TRBJ1-2; CDR3nt: TGTGCCAGCAGGCGGGACAGCGTCTATGGCTACACCTTC; CDR3aa: CASRRDSVYGYTF
v_gene: TRBV27; d_gene: -; abundance: -; j_gene: TRBJ1-4; CDR3nt: TGTGCCAGCAGTTTCTGGGGGGCCGAGGAGGAAAAACTGTTTTTT; CDR3aa: CASSFWGAEEEKLFF
v_gene: TRBV28; d_gene: -; abundance: -; j_gene: TRBJ1-2; CDR3nt: TGTGCCAGCAGTTCGGGGTATGGCTACACCTTC; CDR3aa: CASSSGYGYTF
v_gene: TRBV5-1; d_gene: -; abundance: -; j_gene: TRBJ2-6; CDR3nt: TGCGCCAGCAGCTTGGGGGGAATACTCAACTCTGGGGCCAACGTCCTGACTTTC; CDR3aa: CASSLGGILNSGANVLTF
v_gene: TRBV5-1; d_gene: TRBD1; abundance: -; j_gene: TRBJ1-1; CDR3nt: TGCGCCAGCAGCTGGGGGACAGGGGTGCGCACTGAAGCTTTCTTT; CDR3aa: CASSWGTGVRTEAFF
v_gene: TRBV9; d_gene: -; abundance: -; j_gene: TRBJ2-3; CDR3nt: TGTGCCAGCAGCCCAGGAGGGACCCACACAGATACGCAGTATTTT; CDR3aa: CASSPGGTHTDTQYF
v_gene: TRBV18; d_gene: TRBD1; abundance: -; j_gene: TRBJ1-5; CDR3nt: TGTGCCAGCTCACCACTTCGGACAGGGGGATATCAGCCCCAGCATTTT; CDR3aa: CASSPLRTGGYQPQHF
v_gene: TRBV19; d_gene: -; abundance: -; j_gene: TRBJ2-5; CDR3nt: TGTGCCAGTAGTTGGGACCAAGAGACCCAGTACTTC; CDR3aa: CASSWDQETQYF
v_gene: TRBV4-1; d_gene: TRBD1; abundance: -; j_gene: TRBJ1-5; CDR3nt: TGCGCCAGCAGCCAGAAGGGGACAGCAAATCAGCCCCAGCATTTT; CDR3aa: CASSQKGTANQPQHF
v_gene: TRBV5-5; d_gene: -; abundance: -; j_gene: TRBJ1-5; CDR3nt: TGTGCCAGCAGCCCCGGGGGAGAGAGCAATCAGCCCCAGCATTTT; CDR3aa: CASSPGGESNQPQHF
v_gene: TRBV7-2; d_gene: TRBD1; abundance: -; j_gene: TRBJ1-2; CDR3nt: TGTGCCAGCAGCTTAGCAGACAGGGGGCCCTATGGCTACACCTTC; CDR3aa: CASSLADRGPYGYTF
v_gene: TRBV27; d_gene: TRBD1; abundance: -; j_gene: TRBJ2-7; CDR3nt: TGTGCCAGCAGTTCGCCGGGACAGAGCTACGAGCAGTACTTC; CDR3aa: CASSSPGQSYEQYF
v_gene: TRBV3-1/TRBV3-2; d_gene: -; abundance: -; j_gene: TRBJ1-5; CDR3nt: TGTGCCAGCAGCCAAGGACGATACAGGGAAGACCAGCCCCAGCATTTT; CDR3aa: CASSQGRYREDQPQHF